The 14 T cell receptor beta chains below were found in one sample sequenced in a study of shared clonotypes between healthy human individuals. Some clones are missing from TCRdb's copy, which holds only in-frame ones; the method was immunoSEQ multiplex PCR. The sample records some 1 million clones, approximately 70% being singletons. Specimen: memory CD4+ T cells sorted from blood. The subset here: CD45RA-negative fraction. Receptor source: a man between 18 and 35 years old in good health.

The chain is built from TRBV18 and TRBJ1-4, with TRBD1 matching 8 bases. The CDR3 is 15 amino acids. Germline V gene sequence: CDR1 KGHSH, CDR2 LQKENI. V lost 0 bases to trimming and J lost 8 bases; unmatched junction nucleotides: 5. CDR3 loop: CASSPPQGAQEKLFF. The CDR3 nucleotides are TGTGCCAGCTCACCACCTCAGGGGGCACAGGAAAAACTGTTTTTT.

V usage is TRBV25-1 and J usage is TRBJ1-4; D may be TRBD1 (5 bases). Trimming removed 8 bases from V and 0 bases from J, with 7 bases in between. This CDR3 comprises 13 residues. Per germline, CDR1 MGHDK and CDR2 SYGVNS. CDR3: CASGGATNEKLFF. The CDR3 nucleotides are TGTGCCAGCGGGGGGGCAACTAATGAAAAACTGTTTTTT.

With respect to this clone: This may arise from a read error, as a much more abundant clone is one base away. V usage is TRBV6-8 and J usage is TRBJ2-5; TRBD2 matches 12 bases. The J call is doubtful: the DNA matches TRBJ2-7 better. Germline lookup yields CDR1 MNHGY and CDR2 SAAAGT. This CDR3 is built from 14 residues. CDR3 loop: CASSRTSGTNEQYF. The CDR3 coding sequence is TGTGCCAGCAGTCGGACTAGCGGGACGAACGAGCAGTACTTC.

This clone appeared a few times. CDR3 protein: CSVGGPHEYNEQFF. The DNA of the CDR3 is TGCAGCGTTGGGGGACCTCATGAATACAATGAGCAGTTCTTC. The V call is TRBV29-1, the J call TRBJ2-1; TRBD1 or TRBD2 may be the D gene (5 bases each). Trimming removed 4 bases at V and 4 bases at J, with 14 bases between. The length of the CDR3 is 14 residues. Per the germline V gene, CDR1 is SQVTM and CDR2 is ANQGSEA.

The sample holds one count of this clone. The V and J genes are TRBV7-2 and TRBJ2-3; 8 bases are a match to TRBD2. The length of the CDR3 is 14 residues. V shed 8 bases, J shed 3 bases, and the junction held 7 bases outside the gene matches. The germline V gene encodes CDR1 SGHTA and CDR2 FQGNSA. The CDR3 here is CASGREERTDTQYF. As DNA, the CDR3 is TGTGCCAGCGGGCGGGAGGAGCGGACAGATACGCAGTATTTT.

The chain carries TRBV27 and TRBJ2-3, with 8 bases identical to TRBD1. The CDR3 loop spans 15 amino acids. CDR1 is MNHEY, CDR2 SMNVEV, per germline (reference sequence). V lost 5 bases and J lost 2; bases outside the gene matches: 6. As DNA, the CDR3 is TGTGCCAGCAGTAACGGACAGGGATACACAGATACGCAGTATTTT. Encoded protein: CASSNGQGYTDTQYF.

The chain uses TRBV9 and TRBJ1-1; D gene uncertain. The CDR3 has 16 residues. Germline V gene lookup returns CDR1 SGDLS and CDR2 YYNGEE. The germline V and J ends were trimmed by 4 bases and 1 base, with 17 bases remaining between them. CDR3 loop: CASSREVETWNTEAFF. CDR3 nucleotide sequence: TGTGCCAGCAGCCGAGAAGTTGAGACTTGGAACACTGAAGCTTTCTTT.

The chain couples TRBV30 to TRBJ2-3, with TRBD2 identical over 8 bases. CDR3 length: 13 residues. V shed 1 base, J shed 6 bases, and the junction held 3 bases outside the gene matches. Germline V gives CDR1 GTSNPN, CDR2 SVGIG (reference sequence). The CDR3 reads CAWSGQRGDTQYF. Here the CDR3 DNA reads TGTGCCTGGAGTGGCCAGCGGGGGGATACGCAGTATTTT.

This clone has more than one count but fewer than ten. The chain recombines TRBV20-1 with TRBJ1-2; D uncertain. V was trimmed by 6 bases and J by 5 bases, leaving 10 bases between them. Germline V CDR1 and CDR2: DFQATT, SNEGSKA (reference sequence). CDR3 length: 11 amino acids. CDR3 sequence reads: CSAKEKYGYTF. The CDR3 region has the DNA TGCAGTGCAAAGGAGAAATATGGCTACACCTTC.

The CDR3 nucleotides read TGTGCCAGCAGCGGGTGGGGACTAGCGCTGGGGGAGCAGTACTTC. This sequence encodes CASSGWGLALGEQYF. V usage is TRBV5-6 and J usage is TRBJ2-7, with TRBD2 matching over 10 bases. The CDR3 has 15 residues. Looked up from germline, CDR1 is SGHDT and CDR2 is YYEEEE. J gave up 7 bases and V 4 bases, and 11 bases lay outside the gene matches.

V usage is TRBV6-6 and J usage is TRBJ1-4; 9 bases fit TRBD1. J gave up 7 bases and V 8 bases, and 14 bases lay outside the gene matches. The CDR3 sequence is 16 residues long. Germline CDR1 reads MNHNY; CDR2 reads SVGAGI (reference sequence). The CDR3 bases are TGTGCCAGCCATACCGGGACAGGGTTGGTAGGTGAAAAACTGTTTTTT. As protein: CASHTGTGLVGEKLFF.

This clone showed up just once. The V gene is TRBV5-1, the J gene TRBJ1-1, with TRBD1 identical over 9 bases. Unmatched junction bases numbered 11, after V lost 7 bases and J lost 1 base. This CDR3 has 16 amino acids. Germline V CDR1 and CDR2: SGHRS, YFSETQ. The CDR3 region is CASRKGQGKGNTEAFF. The CDR3 region has the DNA TGCGCCAGCCGTAAGGGACAGGGAAAGGGGAACACTGAAGCTTTCTTT.

This chain joins TRBV7-2 and TRBJ1-4; 9 bases map to TRBD1. J gave up 7 bases and V 5 bases, and 8 bases lay outside the gene matches. The V gene's germline CDR1 is SGHTA and CDR2 FQGNSA. The CDR3 is made up of 15 amino acids. The CDR3 region has the DNA TGTGCCAGCAGCCCGTCGACAGGGGGAGGTGAAAAACTGTTTTTT. Its protein product is CASSPSTGGGEKLFF.

This chain links TRBV10-3 with TRBJ1-5, with D possibly matching TRBD1 (5 bases). V dropped 0 bases and J dropped 3 bases, with 9 bases sitting between them. The germline CDR1 and CDR2 sequences are ENHRY and SYGVKD. The CDR3 runs 15 residues. In DNA form, the CDR3 reads TGTGCCATCAGTGAGTCCGGGGGTTTCAATCAGCCCCAGCATTTT. Amino acids: CAISESGGFNQPQHF.